This TCR beta chain was identified in a study of T cell clonotyping in hematopoietic cell transplantation. Overall study results and limits: No sorting was done, leaving CD4 and CD8 contributions mixed. Pathologically expanded recipient clonotypes increased progressively from day 30 to day 180 as diversity fell. Graft donor and pretransplant recipient Inverse Simpson Index values predicted broader posttransplant TCR diversity.

Sequencing used immunoSEQ multiplex PCR; TCRdb keeps in-frame clones, though not all of them. This table has around 11,000 clones, 89% appearing once. V lost 5 bases and J 4 bases, leaving 21 bases between the germline ends. The CDR3 length is 17 residues. Germline V gives CDR1 SGHVS, CDR2 FNYEAQ. This clone was observed a few times. Its antigen is unidentified. This TCR came from a female patient aged 60 to 70 who had an allogeneic stem cell transplant from an unrelated donor, so the T cells may come from the graft donor. Some clones in this sample may be carry-over from other donors' samples. V gene TRBV7-6 combines with J gene TRBJ2-1, with TRBD2 as a possible D gene (6 bases). The sample here was PBMCs, taken 100 days after allogeneic stem cell transplant. DNA for the CDR3: TGTGCCAGCAGCGAGTGGACGGGGGATGAGGGGTACAATGAGCAGTTCTTC. Translated, it gives CASSEWTGDEGYNEQFF.